These 16 T cell receptor beta chains share one sample of origin, sequenced in a study of T-cell reconstitution after alpha-beta-depleted transplantation in children. For TCRbeta, the library was prepared with unique molecular identifiers. Via MiXCR, TCRdb re-called the PCR reads, giving one row per CDR3 protein. Altogether 350,000 to 500,000 distinct CDR3 sequences are present, around two fifths being singletons, with the ten largest covering 25% to 30%. This material consisted of PBMCs, taken before TCRalphabeta/CD19-depleted stem cell transplant. The receptor source for this set is a girl aged 2 to 10 with aplastic anemia, due to receive a stem cell transplant.

In this sample, this clonotype turned up many times. The V call is TRBV2, the J call TRBJ2-7; 8 bases line up with TRBD2. V dropped 6 bases and J dropped 0; count of bases not matched to a gene: 10. The CDR3 length is 16 residues. Germline V gene data show CDR1 as SNHLY and CDR2 as FYNNEI. In DNA form, the CDR3 reads TGTGCCAGCAGAGCGATACTAGCGGAACTCTCCTACGAGCAGTACTTC. Encoded protein: CASRAILAELSYEQYF.

This sequence joins TRBV20-1 and TRBJ2-2, with TRBD2 matching over 8 bases. The junction had 12 bases not matched to a gene; V was cut back by 3 bases and J by 9 bases. The CDR3 has 15 residues. In germline, CDR1 is DFQATT, CDR2 SNEGSKA (reference sequence). CDR3 sequence: CSASAGGSVRRELFF. For the CDR3, the DNA is TGCAGTGCTAGCGCGGGAGGTTCCGTCCGAAGGGAGCTGTTTTTT.

V is TRBV20-1 and J is TRBJ2-7, with 7 bases matching TRBD2. Trimming at V came to 4 bases and at J to 5 bases, leaving 8 bases not matched to a gene. CDR1 is DFQATT, CDR2 SNEGSKA, per germline (reference sequence). The CDR3 runs to 13 residues. The CDR3 protein is CSAIKASGDEQYF. The CDR3 nucleotides are TGCAGTGCTATCAAGGCTAGCGGCGACGAGCAGTACTTC.

This clonotype was detected a few times. The chain uses TRBV20-1 and TRBJ2-5, with 9 bases lining up with TRBD1. The germline V gene has CDR1 DFQATT and CDR2 SNEGSKA (reference sequence). CDR3 length: 13 amino acids. Trimming at V came to 3 bases and at J to 2 bases, leaving 1 base not matched to a gene. DNA for the CDR3: TGCAGTGCTAGGGGGACAGGGCAAGAGACCCAGTACTTC. It is translated as CSARGTGQETQYF.

This clonotype was counted at least ten times. V usage is TRBV15 and J usage is TRBJ2-2; 9 nucleotides align to TRBD1. Per the germline V gene, CDR1 is LNHNV and CDR2 is YYDKDF (reference sequence). V lost 1 base, J lost 5 bases, and 17 bases stayed unmatched. The length of the CDR3 is 20 residues. The CDR3 sequence: CATSRGSIGWGTGKTGELFF. The CDR3 DNA reads TGTGCCACCAGCAGAGGAAGTATTGGGTGGGGGACAGGGAAGACCGGGGAGCTGTTTTTT.

The chain employs TRBV5-1 and TRBJ1-1; D gene uncertain. The V gene's germline CDR1 is SGHRS and CDR2 YFSETQ. CDR3 length: 15 residues. V was cut by 0 bases and J by 1 base, with 10 bases left in between. The CDR3 DNA follows: TGCGCCAGCAGCTTGGACATTATGACGAACACTGAAGCTTTCTTT. Translation: CASSLDIMTNTEAFF.

This clonotype was observed a few times. The gene calls are TRBV20-1 and TRBJ2-3, with no clear D. V was shortened by 0 bases and J by 8 bases, with 18 bases between the two germline ends. CDR3 length equals 15 residues. The germline V gene has CDR1 DFQATT and CDR2 SNEGSKA (reference sequence). CDR3 sequence reads: CSARDYSSSGVTQYF. The CDR3 DNA sequence: TGCAGTGCTAGAGATTACTCAAGCTCTGGGGTTACGCAGTATTTT.

This clonotype was observed a few times. The chain uses TRBV6-1 and TRBJ2-1; D is undetermined. The CDR3 runs 17 residues. Per the germline V gene, CDR1 is MNHNS and CDR2 is SASEGT. Trimming left V 4 bases short and J 2 bases short, with 18 bases between. CDR3 in amino acids: CASSGNRRGPTYNEQFF. The CDR3, as DNA: TGTGCCAGCAGTGGTAACCGAAGAGGACCCACCTACAATGAGCAGTTCTTC.

The chain links TRBV5-6 to TRBJ1-2; tentative D call: TRBD1 (5 bases). The CDR3 loop spans 18 amino acids. V was cut by 1 base and J by 0 bases, with 19 bases left in between. Germline V lookup: CDR1 SGHDT, CDR2 YYEEEE. For the CDR3, the DNA is TGTGCCAGCAGCTTGCGGGGCAGCCATCTTTCTTCTAACTATGGCTACACCTTC. This encodes CASSLRGSHLSSNYGYTF.

This clonotype was recorded many times. The rearrangement joins TRBV27 to TRBJ2-7; tentatively, D is TRBD2 (5 bases). Germline assignment: CDR1 MNHEY and CDR2 SMNVEV (reference sequence). The CDR3 totals 13 residues. Trimming took 6 bases from V and 3 from J, leaving 12 bases between them. In nucleotides, the CDR3 is TGTGCCAGCAGCGACGGACTGGACTACGAGCAGTACTTC. This gives the protein CASSDGLDYEQYF.

The sample holds many counts of this clonotype. The V and J genes are TRBV5-1 and TRBJ1-6; TRBD1 matches 12 bases. Germline CDR1 is SGHRS and CDR2 is YFSETQ. The CDR3 has 18 residues. Losses at the gene ends were 3 bases for V and 8 bases for J; bases not matched to a gene: 12. CDR3: CASSSGTGTGGADSPLHF. The DNA for the CDR3 is TGCGCCAGCAGCTCGGGAACCGGGACAGGGGGCGCCGATTCACCCCTCCACTTT.

This clonotype occurred once. This chain connects TRBV20-1 to TRBJ1-1, with D hard to call. CDR3 length: 15 amino acids. The V gene lost 0 bases and the J gene lost 0 bases, with 11 bases spanning the gap. Germline V gene data show CDR1 as DFQATT and CDR2 as SNEGSKA (reference sequence). The CDR3 is CSARDGSRLNTEAFF. DNA of the CDR3: TGCAGTGCTAGAGATGGGAGCCGTCTGAACACTGAAGCTTTCTTT.

The chain combines TRBV3-1 with TRBJ2-7, with TRBD2 identical over 8 bases. The junction had 8 bases not matched to a gene; V was cut back by 0 bases and J by 10 bases. This CDR3 region has 14 residues. Germline CDR1 is LGHDT and CDR2 is YNNKEL (reference sequence). The CDR3 sequence: CASSQEKRELGQYF. The CDR3 DNA follows: TGTGCCAGCAGCCAAGAAAAGCGGGAGCTAGGACAGTACTTC.

There are many counts of this clonotype. The chain has TRBV20-1 and TRBJ2-7; D possibly matches TRBD1 or TRBD2 (5 bases each). The CDR3 sequence is 15 residues long. Germline V gene data show CDR1 as DFQATT and CDR2 as SNEGSKA (reference sequence). Trimming took 6 bases from V and 4 from J, leaving 22 bases between them. The CDR3 DNA reads TGCAGTGCACCGAACCCGGCCGGGGACGGATACGAGCAGTACTTC. It yields the protein CSAPNPAGDGYEQYF.

This clonotype was recorded only once. The chain has TRBV5-1 and TRBJ2-2; perhaps D is TRBD1 or TRBD2 (6 bases each). V lost 4 bases to trimming and J lost 0 bases, with 13 bases between them. There are 16 residues in the CDR3. CDR1 SGHRS and CDR2 YFSETQ come from the germline V gene. The CDR3 is CASSARGDPNTGELFF. The CDR3 nucleotides are TGCGCCAGCAGCGCGAGGGGGGATCCGAACACCGGGGAGCTGTTTTTT.

This chain joins TRBV6-6 and TRBJ2-5; D call uncertain. The CDR3 loop spans 13 amino acids. Germline V gives CDR1 MNHNY, CDR2 SVGAGI (reference sequence). The V and J ends lost 0 bases and 7 bases respectively, with 9 bases between them. CDR3 loop: CASSYSPRGTQYF. As DNA, the CDR3 is TGTGCCAGCAGTTACTCGCCCCGAGGGACCCAGTACTTC.